This T cell receptor (beta chain) is from a study of shared clonotypes between healthy human individuals. The data were produced by immunoSEQ multiplex PCR, yet TCRdb's version contains in-frame clones alone and is incomplete. The sample lists fewer than 1 million clones, around 96% occurring once. Regarding the study as a whole: Several donors held about 5% of naive CD4 clonotypes in common.

Note on this clone: What it binds is unknown.

The CDR3 consists of 14 residues. Germline lookup yields CDR1 SEHNR and CDR2 FQNEAQ (reference sequence). V shed 10 bases and J shed 2 bases, with 14 bases lying between them. It was CD45RO-negative cells, positively selected for CCR7, that made up naive CD8 cells, with terminally differentiated effector memory CD45RA+ cells excluded. The J gene is TRBJ2-2, the V gene TRBV7-9; no reliable D call. The receptor was isolated from a man aged 25 to 45 in good health. The sample comprised naive CD8+ T cells sorted from blood. CDR3: CATEIDYNTGELFF. The CDR3 DNA reads TGTGCCACCGAAATAGATTATAACACCGGGGAGCTGTTTTTT.